The rows below give T cell receptor beta chains drawn from one sample of a study of T cells expressing NK-cell markers. TCRdb re-analyzed the 5' RACE reads; it lists each CDR3 protein once, without DNA. The specimen's table records about 460,000 distinct CDR3 sequences. The sequencing sample was made of blood T cells: a sorted CD56 or NKG2C T cell subset, CD4+ or CD8+ T cells, or bulk PBMC T cells (not recorded which). The receptors were gathered from a woman between 45 and 65 years old in good health. The CDR3 runs from the conserved cysteine through the conserved F or W. Each record gives: J gene, V gene, CDR3 protein.

>TRBJ2-1|TRBV7-9
CASSSGAPNLNEQFF
>TRBJ2-1|TRBV5-6
CASSLRLEQFF
>TRBJ2-2|TRBV4-2
CASSSRLAANTGELFF
>TRBJ2-1|TRBV20-1
CSARDVLAASYYNEQFF
>TRBJ1-6|TRBV5-1
CASSLTGDNSPLHF
>TRBJ2-5|TRBV5-1
CASSSPAGVETQYF
>TRBJ2-1|TRBV12-3/TRBV12-4
CASTSGKAGISYNEQFF
>TRBJ2-6|TRBV11-1
CASSFIPGPGASGANVLTF
>TRBJ2-1|TRBV12-3/TRBV12-4
CASSLQPTGDGAGGPHNEQFF
>TRBJ2-5|TRBV29-1
CSDPDRGETQYF
>TRBJ2-1|TRBV6-5
CASRNYNEQFF
>TRBJ2-2|TRBV20-1
CSALLAGAVGELFF
>TRBJ2-7|TRBV29-1
CSVTYMIAGVYEQYF
>TRBJ2-1|TRBV27
CASSSEKGQDEQFF